This T cell receptor beta chain was identified in a study of T cell responses to AZD1222 COVID-19 vaccine. As regards this clone: Its specificity is unknown.

General observations from the study: Every sample of the repertoires postdated the peak T cell response. Spike-specific TCR breadth and depth rose after two AZD1222 doses. Reportedly, nearly half of unique spike TCRs recognized epitopes outside B.1.351/B.1.1.7 mutations.

Here immunoSEQ multiplex PCR was the method, and the copy in TCRdb shows in-frame clones only, minus some. The sample holds over 100,000 clones, approximately 81% seen once. The CDR3 loop spans 16 amino acids. V was shortened by 2 bases and J by 5 bases, with 18 bases between the two germline ends. Germline CDR1 and CDR2: PRHDT and FYEKMQ (reference sequence). Specimen: peripheral blood, collected on day 0 of AZD1222 vaccination. The chain has TRBV13 and TRBJ2-5; D is possibly TRBD1 (6 bases). This clonotype originated in an adult in good health. The CDR3 DNA reads TGTGCCAGCAGCTTATCAACAGGGACCGGACACGAGACCCAGTACTTC. Protein product: CASSLSTGTGHETQYF. Looking up the rest from reference TRBV13 and TRBJ2-5 gives the full variable domain: AAGVIQSPRHLIKEKRETATLKCYPIPRHDTVYWYQQGPGQDPQFLISFYEKMQSDKGSIPDRFSAQQFSDYHSELNMSSLELGDSALYFCASSLSTGTGHETQYFGPGTRLLVL.